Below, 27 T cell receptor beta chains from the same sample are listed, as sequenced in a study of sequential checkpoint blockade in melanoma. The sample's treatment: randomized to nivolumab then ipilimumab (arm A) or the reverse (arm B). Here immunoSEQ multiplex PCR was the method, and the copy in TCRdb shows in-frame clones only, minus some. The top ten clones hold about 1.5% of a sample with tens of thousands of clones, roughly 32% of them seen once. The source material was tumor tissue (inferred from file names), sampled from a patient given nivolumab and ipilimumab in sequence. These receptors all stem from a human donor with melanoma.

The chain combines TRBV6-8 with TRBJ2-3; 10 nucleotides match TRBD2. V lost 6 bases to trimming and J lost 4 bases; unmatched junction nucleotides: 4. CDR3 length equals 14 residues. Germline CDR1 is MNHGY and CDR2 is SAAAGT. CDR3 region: CASRSGGGSDTQYF. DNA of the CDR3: TGTGCCAGCAGGAGCGGGGGGGGGTCAGATACGCAGTATTTT.

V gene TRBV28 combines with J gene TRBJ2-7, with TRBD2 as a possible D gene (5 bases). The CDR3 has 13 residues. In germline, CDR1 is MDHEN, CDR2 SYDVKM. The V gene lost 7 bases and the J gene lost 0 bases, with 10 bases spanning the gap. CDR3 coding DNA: TGTGCCAGCACGCGGGCCCTCTCCTACGAGCAGTACTTC. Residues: CASTRALSYEQYF. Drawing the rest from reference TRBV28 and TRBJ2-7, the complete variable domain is DVKVTQSSRYLVKRTGEKVFLECVQDMDHENMFWYRQDPGLGLRLIYFSYDVKMKEKGDIPEGYSVSREKKERFSLILESASTNQTSMYLCASTRALSYEQYFGPGTRLTVT.

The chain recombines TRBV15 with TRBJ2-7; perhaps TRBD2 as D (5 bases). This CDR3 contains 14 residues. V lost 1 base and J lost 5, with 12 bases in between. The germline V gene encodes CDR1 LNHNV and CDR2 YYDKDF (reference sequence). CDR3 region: CATSRGLNFDEQYF. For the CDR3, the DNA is TGTGCCACCAGCAGAGGACTAAACTTCGACGAGCAGTACTTC. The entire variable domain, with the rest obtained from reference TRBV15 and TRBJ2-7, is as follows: DAMVIQNPRYQVTQFGKPVTLSCSQTLNHNVMYWYQQKSSQAPKLLFHYYDKDFNNEADTPDNFQSRRPNTSFCFLDIRSPGLGDTAMYLCATSRGLNFDEQYFGPGTRLTVT.

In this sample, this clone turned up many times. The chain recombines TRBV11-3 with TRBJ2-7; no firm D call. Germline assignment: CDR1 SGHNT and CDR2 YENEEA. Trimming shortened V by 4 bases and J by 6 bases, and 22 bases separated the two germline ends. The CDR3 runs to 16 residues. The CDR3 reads CASSSLRGRPVVEQYF. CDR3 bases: TGTGCCAGCAGCTCCCTAAGAGGACGGCCCGTCGTCGAGCAGTACTTC.

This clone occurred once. In nucleotides, the CDR3 is TGCGCCAGCAGCTTGTTTCTAGCTAGCACAGATACGCAGTATTTT. Translated, it gives CASSLFLASTDTQYF. The chain combines TRBV5-1 with TRBJ2-3; possibly TRBD2 for D (5 bases). The CDR3 runs 15 residues. Deletions cut 1 base from V and 0 bases from J, with 9 bases between. Germline V gene lookup returns CDR1 SGHRS and CDR2 YFSETQ. Drawing the rest from reference TRBV5-1 and TRBJ2-3, the complete variable domain is KAGVTQTPRYLIKTRGQQVTLSCSPISGHRSVSWYQQTPGQGLQFLFEYFSETQRNKGNFPGRFSGRQFSNSRSEMNVSTLELGDSALYLCASSLFLASTDTQYFGPGTRLTVL.

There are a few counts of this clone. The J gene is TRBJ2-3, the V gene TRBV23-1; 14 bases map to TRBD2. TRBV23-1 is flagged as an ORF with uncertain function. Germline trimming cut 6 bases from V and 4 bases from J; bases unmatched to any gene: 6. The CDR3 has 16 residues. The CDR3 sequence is CASSLPGLAGADTQYF. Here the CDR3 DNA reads TGCGCCAGCAGCTTGCCGGGACTAGCGGGAGCAGATACGCAGTATTTT.

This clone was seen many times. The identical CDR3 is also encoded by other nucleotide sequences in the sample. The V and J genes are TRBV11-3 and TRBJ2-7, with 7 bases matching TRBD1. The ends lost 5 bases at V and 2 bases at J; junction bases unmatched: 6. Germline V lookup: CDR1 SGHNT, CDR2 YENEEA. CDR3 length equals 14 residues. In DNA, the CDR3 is TGTGCCAGCAGCCTAGGGGGCGCCCCCTACGAGCAGTACTTC. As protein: CASSLGGAPYEQYF.

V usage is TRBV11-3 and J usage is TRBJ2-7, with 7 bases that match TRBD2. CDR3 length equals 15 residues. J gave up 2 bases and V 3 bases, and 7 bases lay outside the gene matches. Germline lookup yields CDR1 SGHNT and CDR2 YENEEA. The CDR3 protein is CASSLVGGTPYEQYF. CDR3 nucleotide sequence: TGTGCCAGCAGCTTGGTGGGGGGGACCCCCTACGAGCAGTACTTC.

The CDR3 is CASSPVTGVTPYNEQFF. CDR3 in DNA: TGTGCCAGCTCACCAGTAACAGGGGTTACGCCCTACAATGAGCAGTTCTTC. J is TRBJ2-1 and V is TRBV18; 7 bases fit TRBD1. The ends lost 2 bases at V and 2 bases at J; junction bases unmatched: 9. Germline CDR1 and CDR2: KGHSH and LQKENI. The CDR3 runs 17 residues.

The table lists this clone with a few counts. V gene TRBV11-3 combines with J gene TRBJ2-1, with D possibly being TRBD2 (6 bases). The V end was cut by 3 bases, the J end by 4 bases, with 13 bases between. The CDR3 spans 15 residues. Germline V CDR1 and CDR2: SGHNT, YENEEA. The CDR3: CASSFGLGGYNEQFF. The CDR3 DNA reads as TGTGCCAGCAGCTTCGGGCTGGGGGGTTACAATGAGCAGTTCTTC.

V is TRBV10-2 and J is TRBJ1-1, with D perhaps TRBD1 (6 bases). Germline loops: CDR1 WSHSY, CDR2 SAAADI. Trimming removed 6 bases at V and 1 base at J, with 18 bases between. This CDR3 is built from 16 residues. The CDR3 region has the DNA TGCGCCAGCAGATTACATGGGGACACCGCGAACACTGAAGCTTTCTTT. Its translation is CASRLHGDTANTEAFF.

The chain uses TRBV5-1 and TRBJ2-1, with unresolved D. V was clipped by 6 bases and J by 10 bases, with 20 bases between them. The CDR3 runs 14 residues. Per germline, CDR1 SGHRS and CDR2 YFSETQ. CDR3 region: CASTLFEASGEQFF. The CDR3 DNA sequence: TGCGCCAGCACCCTGTTTGAGGCCTCTGGGGAGCAGTTCTTC.

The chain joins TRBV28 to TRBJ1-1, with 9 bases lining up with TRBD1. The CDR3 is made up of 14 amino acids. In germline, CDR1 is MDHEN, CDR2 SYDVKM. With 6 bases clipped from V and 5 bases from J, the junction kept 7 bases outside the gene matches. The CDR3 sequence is CASSIDRGGTEAFF. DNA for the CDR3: TGTGCCAGCAGCATCGACAGGGGGGGGACTGAAGCTTTCTTT. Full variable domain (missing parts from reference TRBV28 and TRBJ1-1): DVKVTQSSRYLVKRTGEKVFLECVQDMDHENMFWYRQDPGLGLRLIYFSYDVKMKEKGDIPEGYSVSREKKERFSLILESASTNQTSMYLCASSIDRGGTEAFFGQGTRLTVV.

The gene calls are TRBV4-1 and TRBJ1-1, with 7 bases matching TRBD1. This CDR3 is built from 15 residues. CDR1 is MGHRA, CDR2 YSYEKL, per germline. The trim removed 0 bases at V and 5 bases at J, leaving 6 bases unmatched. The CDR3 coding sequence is TGCGCCAGCAGCCAAGAGGGGGGCAGGGGGACTGAAGCTTTCTTT. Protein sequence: CASSQEGGRGTEAFF.

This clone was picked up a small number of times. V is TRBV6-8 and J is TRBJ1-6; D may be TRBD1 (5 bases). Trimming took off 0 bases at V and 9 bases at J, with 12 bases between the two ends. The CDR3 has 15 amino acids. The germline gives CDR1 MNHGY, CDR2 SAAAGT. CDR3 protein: CASSYSGRESSPLHF. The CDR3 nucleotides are TGTGCCAGCAGTTACTCGGGACGGGAGAGTTCACCCCTCCACTTT.

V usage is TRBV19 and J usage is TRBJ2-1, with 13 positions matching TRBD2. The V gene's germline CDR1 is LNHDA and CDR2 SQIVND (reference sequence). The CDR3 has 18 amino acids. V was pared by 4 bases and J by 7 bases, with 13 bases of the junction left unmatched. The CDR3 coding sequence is TGTGCCAGTAGTACTCTCTCCCAACTAGCGGGAGGGGGGAATGAGCAGTTCTTC. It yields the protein CASSTLSQLAGGGNEQFF.

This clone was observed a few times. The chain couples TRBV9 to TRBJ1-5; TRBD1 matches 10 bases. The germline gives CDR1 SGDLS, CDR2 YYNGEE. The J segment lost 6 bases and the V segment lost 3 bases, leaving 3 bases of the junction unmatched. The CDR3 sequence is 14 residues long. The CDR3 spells CASSAGTGVQPQHF. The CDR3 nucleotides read TGTGCCAGCAGCGCCGGGACAGGGGTTCAGCCCCAGCATTTT.

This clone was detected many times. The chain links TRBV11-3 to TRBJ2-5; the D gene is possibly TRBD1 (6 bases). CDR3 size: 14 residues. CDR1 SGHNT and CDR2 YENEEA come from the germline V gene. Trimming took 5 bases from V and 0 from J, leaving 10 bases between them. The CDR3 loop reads CASSIGQHQETQYF. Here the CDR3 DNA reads TGTGCCAGCAGCATTGGACAGCACCAAGAGACCCAGTACTTC.

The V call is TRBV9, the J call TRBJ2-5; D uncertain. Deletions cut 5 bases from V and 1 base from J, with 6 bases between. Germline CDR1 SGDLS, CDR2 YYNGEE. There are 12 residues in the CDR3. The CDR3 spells CASSEPQETQYF. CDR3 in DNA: TGTGCCAGCAGTGAACCCCAAGAGACCCAGTACTTC.

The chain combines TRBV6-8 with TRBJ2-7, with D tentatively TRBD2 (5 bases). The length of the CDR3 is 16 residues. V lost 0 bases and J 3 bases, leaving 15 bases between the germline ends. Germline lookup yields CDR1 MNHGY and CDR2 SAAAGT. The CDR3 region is CASSYSRARGGYEQYF. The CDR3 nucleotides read TGTGCCAGCAGTTACTCCCGGGCCCGAGGAGGCTACGAGCAGTACTTC.

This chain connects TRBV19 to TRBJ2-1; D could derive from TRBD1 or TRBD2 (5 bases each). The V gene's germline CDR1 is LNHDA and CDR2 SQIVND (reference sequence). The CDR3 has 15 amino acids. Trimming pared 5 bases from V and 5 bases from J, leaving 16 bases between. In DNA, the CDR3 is TGTGCCAGTAGTGAGGGGTCTAGGACACACAATGAGCAGTTCTTC. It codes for CASSEGSRTHNEQFF.

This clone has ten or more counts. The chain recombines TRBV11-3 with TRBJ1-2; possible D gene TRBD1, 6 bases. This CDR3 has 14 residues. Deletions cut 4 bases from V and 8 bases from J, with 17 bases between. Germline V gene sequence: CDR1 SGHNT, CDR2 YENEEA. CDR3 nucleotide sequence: TGTGCCAGCAGCTACGGGACCGGACAGAGGGGCTACACCTTC. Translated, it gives CASSYGTGQRGYTF.

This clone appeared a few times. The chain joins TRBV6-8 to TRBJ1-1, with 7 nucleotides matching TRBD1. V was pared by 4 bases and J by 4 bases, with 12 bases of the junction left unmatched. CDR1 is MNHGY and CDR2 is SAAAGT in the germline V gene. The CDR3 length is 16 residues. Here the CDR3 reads CASSLTWGGGGTEAFF. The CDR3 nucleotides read TGTGCCAGCAGTTTGACGTGGGGAGGGGGCGGCACTGAAGCTTTCTTT.

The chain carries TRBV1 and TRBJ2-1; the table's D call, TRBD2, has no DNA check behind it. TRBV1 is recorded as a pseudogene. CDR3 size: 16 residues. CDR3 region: CASSLVWAGGPNEQFF. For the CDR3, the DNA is TGCGCCAGCAGCCTCGTGTGGGCGGGAGGCCCCAATGAGCAGTTCTTC.

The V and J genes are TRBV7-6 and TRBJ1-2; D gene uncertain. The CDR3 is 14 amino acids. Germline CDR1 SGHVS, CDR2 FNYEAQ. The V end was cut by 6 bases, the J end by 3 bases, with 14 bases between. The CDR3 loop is CASRELGRYYGYTF. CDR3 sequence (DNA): TGTGCCAGCAGGGAGCTCGGACGGTACTATGGCTACACCTTC. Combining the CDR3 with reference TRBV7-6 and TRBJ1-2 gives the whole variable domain GAGVSQSPRYKVTKRGQDVALRCDPISGHVSLYWYRQALGQGPEFLTYFNYEAQQDKSGLPNDRFSAERPEGSISTLTIQRTEQRDSAMYRCASRELGRYYGYTFGSGTRLTVV.

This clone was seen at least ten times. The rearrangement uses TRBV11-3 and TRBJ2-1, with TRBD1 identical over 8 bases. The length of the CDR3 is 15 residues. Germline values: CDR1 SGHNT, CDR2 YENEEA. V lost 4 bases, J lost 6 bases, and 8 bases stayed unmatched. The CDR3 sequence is CASSWVTGALNEQFF. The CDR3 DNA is TGTGCCAGCAGCTGGGTGACAGGGGCCCTCAATGAGCAGTTCTTC.

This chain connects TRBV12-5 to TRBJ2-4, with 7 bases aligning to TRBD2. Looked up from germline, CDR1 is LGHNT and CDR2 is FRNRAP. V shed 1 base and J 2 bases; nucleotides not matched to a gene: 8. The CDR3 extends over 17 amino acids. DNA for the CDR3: TGTGCTAGTGGTTTGGGAGCGGGGCGTCTTCCCAAAAACATTCAGTACTTC. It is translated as CASGLGAGRLPKNIQYF.